This entry lists 4 T cell receptor beta chains sequenced from one sample in a study of cytomegalovirus exposure and HLA in healthy donors. The study ran its PCR with 60 Vbeta and 13 Jbeta primers. The method was immunoSEQ multiplex PCR; TCRdb's version includes in-frame clones alone and lacks a portion of them. The sample comprises about 200,000 clones, approximately 86% of which are singletons, and less than 0.4% rests with the top ten. Specimen: PBMCs. The origin of the receptors is a woman in her thirties in good health and CMV-seronegative.

The chain carries TRBV29-1 and TRBJ2-7; no definite D call. Germline CDR1 SQVTM, CDR2 ANQGSEA. V dropped 3 bases and J dropped 6 bases, with 12 bases sitting between them. There are 12 residues in the CDR3. The DNA of the CDR3 is TGCAGCGTTGAGGCTCAAAGTGGCGAGCAGTACTTC. Protein sequence: CSVEAQSGEQYF.

The chain couples TRBV11-2 to TRBJ2-6, with TRBD1 matching over 8 bases. Looked up from germline, CDR1 is SGHAT and CDR2 is FQNNGV. With V trimmed by 4 bases and J by 0 bases, 11 bases remained unmatched. The CDR3 is 19 residues long. In nucleotides, the CDR3 is TGTGCCAGCAGCTCTACGGACAGGGTATTTCTCTCTGGGGCCAACGTCCTGACTTTC. It codes for CASSSTDRVFLSGANVLTF.

The chain carries TRBV2 and TRBJ1-3, with 7 bases matching TRBD1. The CDR3 sequence is 16 residues long. Germline lookup yields CDR1 SNHLY and CDR2 FYNNEI. J was trimmed by 3 bases and V by 6 bases; bases with no gene match: 11. The CDR3 loop is CASRSRDRAFGNTIYF. CDR3 nucleotide sequence: TGTGCCAGCAGGAGCCGGGACAGAGCTTTTGGAAACACCATATATTTT.

The CDR3 sequence: CASCRLAGGTGELFF. The DNA for the CDR3 is TGTGCCAGCTGCCGCCTAGCGGGAGGCACCGGGGAGCTGTTTTTT. This chain connects TRBV6-6 to TRBJ2-2; 11 bases are shared with TRBD2. The CDR3 is 15 residues long. V dropped 8 bases and J dropped 4; count of bases not matched to a gene: 6. Looked up from germline, CDR1 is MNHNY and CDR2 is SVGAGI (reference sequence).